This TCR beta chain was sequenced for a study of cytomegalovirus exposure and HLA in healthy donors. V lost 3 bases, J lost 1 base, and 5 bases stayed unmatched. Germline CDR1 reads SGHTA; CDR2 reads FQGNSA. The length of the CDR3 is 16 residues. Vbeta (60) and Jbeta (13) primers were used in the PCR. TCRdb's table, derived via immunoSEQ multiplex PCR, lists solely in-frame clones and lacks some. This sample has approximately 250,000 clones, with more than 75% found just once. Sequenced material: PBMCs. This rearrangement joins TRBV7-2 to TRBJ2-5, with 10 bases that match TRBD2. This TCR came from a girl aged 2 to 9 in good health and CMV-seronegative. DNA of the CDR3: TGTGCCAGCAGCTTTCGCGGACTAGCGGTCCAAGAGACCCAGTACTTC. It encodes CASSFRGLAVQETQYF.